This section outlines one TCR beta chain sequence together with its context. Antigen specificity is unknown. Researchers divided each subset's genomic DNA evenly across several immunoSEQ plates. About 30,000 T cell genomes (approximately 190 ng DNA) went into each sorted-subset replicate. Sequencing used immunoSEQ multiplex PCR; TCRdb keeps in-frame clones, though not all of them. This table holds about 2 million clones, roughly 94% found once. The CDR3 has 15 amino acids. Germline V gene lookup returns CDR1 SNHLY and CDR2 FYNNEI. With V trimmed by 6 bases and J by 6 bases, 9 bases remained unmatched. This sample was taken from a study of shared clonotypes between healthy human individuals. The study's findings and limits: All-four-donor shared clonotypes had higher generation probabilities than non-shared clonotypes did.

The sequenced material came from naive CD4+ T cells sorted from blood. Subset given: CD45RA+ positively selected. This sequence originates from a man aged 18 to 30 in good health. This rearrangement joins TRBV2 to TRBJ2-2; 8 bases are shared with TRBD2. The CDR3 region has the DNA TGTGCCAGCAGCGCCACTAGCGGAGGACCCGGGGAGCTGTTTTTT. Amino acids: CASSATSGGPGELFF.